This paragraph covers one TCR beta chain sequence. The antigen is undetermined. Through a sample-barcoded 5' primer and a J-beta primer mix, a second PCR was run for about 6 to 11 cycles. TCRdb called the 5' RACE reads again in MiXCR, with one record for every CDR3 protein. Of over 1,300,000 distinct CDR3 sequences listed, approximately 63% were seen once; the top ten hold approximately 7%. The total RNA that was extracted per sample amounted to at least 6 micrograms. The sample belongs to a study of blood T cells in healthy people across ages. Study-wide points: In long-lived donors, naive CD4+ cell counts and diversity exceeded those of aged donors.

Germline assignment: CDR1 MNHEY and CDR2 SVGAGI. The ends were cut back, 0 bases at V and 2 bases at J, with 11 bases in the middle. The CDR3 spans 16 residues. The source is a man aged 18 to 30 in good health. This chain uses TRBV6-5 with TRBJ1-5; D is undetermined. Sequencing was carried out using blood. The CDR3 is CASSYSLPKGNQPQHF. As DNA, the CDR3 is TGTGCCAGCAGTTACTCGCTACCAAAAGGCAATCAGCCCCAGCATTTT.